These 32 T cell receptor beta chains were sequenced from one sample in a study of blood T cell repertoires in COVID-19 (dated by TCRdb to about 2020). The receptor library was made with the immunoSEQ multiplex PCR assay. Sourced from immuneACCESS, this table was stored by TCRdb with only in-frame sequences that have V and J called. A share of the clones is absent; for the studies checked, an unresolved V gene accounts for under half, and the remainder has no known explanation. The sample has fewer than 400,000 clones on record, roughly 85% of them singletons. 2.2% of the sample belongs to the ten largest clones. Material for sequencing was PBMCs or T cells enriched from blood (not recorded which). These receptors were obtained from a young man who had recovered from COVID-19.

Concerning this clone itself: Compared with germline, one end of the junction differs, possibly owing to a read error. The rearrangement links TRBV27 to TRBJ2-1; the D is unclear. There are 13 residues in the CDR3. Germline lookup yields CDR1 MNHEY and CDR2 SMNVEV (reference sequence). DNA for the CDR3: TGTGCCAGCAGTCTATCCTTCTACAATGAGCAGTTCTTC. Translating gives CASSLSFYNEQFF.

The chain uses TRBV6-5 and TRBJ2-2; possible D gene TRBD2, 6 bases. Trimming removed 9 bases at V and 7 bases at J, with 18 bases between. Germline CDR1 and CDR2: MNHEY and SVGAGI. This CDR3 spans 14 amino acids. CDR3 bases: TGTGCCAGTTACCCGGGGACTCGAGTCGGGGAGCTGTTTTTT. Translating gives CASYPGTRVGELFF.

The V gene is TRBV18, the J gene TRBJ2-2; the match to TRBD2 covers 12 bases. CDR3 size: 18 residues. V lost 3 bases to trimming and J lost 5 bases; unmatched junction nucleotides: 10. The germline gives CDR1 KGHSH, CDR2 LQKENI. CDR3 sequence: CASSPTTTSGGSTGELFF. The CDR3 nucleotides are TGTGCCAGCTCACCGACAACTACTAGCGGGGGGTCAACCGGGGAGCTGTTTTTT.

The gene calls are TRBV5-1 and TRBJ2-7, with 8 bases that match TRBD1. J lost 3 bases, V lost 4 bases, and 9 bases had no gene match. Germline lookup yields CDR1 SGHRS and CDR2 YFSETQ. This CDR3 is 15 amino acids long. Written as DNA, the CDR3 is TGCGCCAGCAGCCACGGACAGGGTGATCTCTACGAGCAGTACTTC. It is translated as CASSHGQGDLYEQYF.

This chain joins TRBV29-1 and TRBJ2-7; D is undetermined. The CDR3 is 13 amino acids. Trimming removed 4 bases at V and 2 bases at J, with 12 bases between. The germline CDR1 and CDR2 sequences are SQVTM and ANQGSEA. The CDR3 sequence: CSVARRLAYEQYF. CDR3 nucleotides: TGCAGCGTTGCTAGGCGGCTTGCCTACGAGCAGTACTTC.

The rearrangement links TRBV6-1 to TRBJ2-7, with 7 positions matching TRBD1. Looked up from germline, CDR1 is MNHNS and CDR2 is SASEGT. The V gene end was trimmed by 3 bases and the J gene end by 2 bases; junction bases not matched to a gene: 4. The CDR3 is made up of 14 amino acids. In nucleotides, the CDR3 is TGTGCCAGCAGTGAGGTGGGACAGACCTACGAGCAGTACTTC. Translating gives CASSEVGQTYEQYF.

The chain carries TRBV7-9 and TRBJ1-1; TRBD1 matches at 7 bases. Per germline, CDR1 SEHNR and CDR2 FQNEAQ (reference sequence). The V segment lost 0 bases and the J segment 1 base; nucleotides outside the gene matches: 14. CDR3 length: 19 amino acids. In DNA form, the CDR3 reads TGTGCCAGCAGCTTAGCGGGTGTGGCAGGGGGGATCGGGAACACTGAAGCTTTCTTT. Translation: CASSLAGVAGGIGNTEAFF.

Written as DNA, the CDR3 is TGTGCCAGCAGCCAGACAGGGGGCGAAGGCTACACCTTC. It specifies CASSQTGGEGYTF. V is TRBV3-1 (or the pseudogene TRBV3-2) and J is TRBJ1-2, with 10 nucleotides matching TRBD1. The trim removed 3 bases at V and 8 bases at J, leaving 3 bases unmatched. This CDR3 spans 13 amino acids. Germline CDR1 LGHDT, CDR2 YNNKEL (reference sequence).

The chain carries TRBV15 and TRBJ1-2; tentatively, D is TRBD1 (6 bases). Trimming removed 1 base at V and 3 bases at J, with 12 bases between. Germline V gives CDR1 LNHNV, CDR2 YYDKDF (reference sequence). CDR3 length: 15 residues. Written as DNA, the CDR3 is TGTGCCACCAGCAGAGCAGGGGCCTCGGACTATGGCTACACCTTC. Translation gives CATSRAGASDYGYTF.

This chain connects TRBV27 to TRBJ2-7; 9 bases agree with TRBD2. The CDR3 contains 16 residues. Germline-derived CDR1 and CDR2 are MNHEY and SMNVEV (reference sequence). J gave up 0 bases and V 2 bases, and 5 bases lay outside the gene matches. The CDR3 reads CASSLIPSGDSYEQYF. The CDR3, as DNA: TGTGCCAGCAGTTTAATCCCTAGCGGGGACTCCTACGAGCAGTACTTC.

In its sample, this clone was seen once. V usage is TRBV9 and J usage is TRBJ2-3; D remains unclear. V lost 2 bases, J lost 0 bases, and 10 bases lay in between. The CDR3 contains 15 residues. Looked up from germline, CDR1 is SGDLS and CDR2 is YYNGEE. In DNA, the CDR3 is TGTGCCAGCAGCGTGTACTACCCTAGCACAGATACGCAGTATTTT. It specifies CASSVYYPSTDTQYF. Complete variable domain (other parts from reference TRBV9 and TRBJ2-3): DSGVTQTPKHLITATGQRVTLRCSPRSGDLSVYWYQQSLDQGLQFLIQYYNGEERAKGNILERFSAQQFPDLHSELNLSSLELGDSALYFCASSVYYPSTDTQYFGPGTRLTVL.

The rearrangement uses TRBV5-1 and TRBJ1-4; D ambiguous. The CDR3 covers 15 residues. The germline CDR1 and CDR2 sequences are SGHRS and YFSETQ. Trimming left V 0 bases short and J 8 bases short, with 14 bases between. CDR3 bases: TGCGCCAGCAGCTTGGCCGCGACCGCGGAGGAAAAACTGTTTTTT. It translates to CASSLAATAEEKLFF.

This clone was observed once. The chain links TRBV10-3 to TRBJ2-1; 8 nucleotides match TRBD1. With V trimmed by 6 bases and J by 5 bases, 3 bases remained unmatched. The CDR3 is 13 residues long. CDR1 and CDR2 (germline): ENHRY, SYGVKD. The CDR3 spells CAISGQGNNEQFF. The CDR3 DNA follows: TGTGCCATCAGCGGACAGGGAAACAATGAGCAGTTCTTC.

This chain joins TRBV5-5 and TRBJ1-4; D call uncertain. V was clipped by 4 bases and J by 6 bases, with 13 bases between them. CDR3 length equals 14 residues. From germline, CDR1 is SGHKS and CDR2 YYEKEE (reference sequence). The CDR3 nucleotides read TGTGCCAGCAGCGCGTGGGGAGCAGATGAAAAACTGTTTTTT. It specifies CASSAWGADEKLFF.

The chain uses TRBV5-1 and TRBJ2-3; D ambiguous. V lost 4 bases, J lost 1 base, and 10 bases lay in between. The CDR3 is 14 residues long. Germline lookup yields CDR1 SGHRS and CDR2 YFSETQ. The CDR3 sequence is CASSPFIGTDTQYF. Here the CDR3 DNA reads TGCGCCAGCAGCCCGTTTATAGGCACAGATACGCAGTATTTT.

The chain joins TRBV10-3 to TRBJ2-3, with a weak D call TRBD2 (6 bases). Germline values: CDR1 ENHRY, CDR2 SYGVKD. The CDR3 consists of 13 residues. The V end was cut by 11 bases, the J end by 4 bases, with 16 bases between. The CDR3 region has the DNA TGTGCCGCCCGGGGGTGGGGCTCAGATACGCAGTATTTT. Its translation is CAARGWGSDTQYF.

The CDR3: CASSAAGFNEKLFF. The CDR3 coding sequence is TGTGCCAGTAGTGCCGCAGGGTTTAATGAAAAACTGTTTTTT. V gene TRBV19 combines with J gene TRBJ1-4, with D maybe TRBD1 (5 bases). Germline V lookup: CDR1 LNHDA, CDR2 SQIVND (reference sequence). Deletions cut 5 bases from V and 4 bases from J, with 11 bases between. This CDR3 is built from 14 residues.

The gene calls are TRBV29-1 and TRBJ1-1; TRBD1 agrees at 9 bases. The CDR3 loop spans 14 amino acids. Germline CDR1 is SQVTM and CDR2 is ANQGSEA. The V segment lost 6 bases and the J segment 10 bases; nucleotides outside the gene matches: 15. The CDR3 DNA is TGCAGCGTGGCGTTGGGACAGGGCCCTCTGCCAGCTTTCTTT. It encodes CSVALGQGPLPAFF. The variable domain in full, with the rest retrieved from reference TRBV29-1 and TRBJ1-1, is SAVISQKPSRDICQRGTSLTIQCQVDSQVTMMFWYRQQPGQSLTLIATANQGSEATYESGFVIDKFPISRPNLTFSTLTVSNMSPEDSSIYLCSVALGQGPLPAFFGQGTRLTVV.

This clone was seen a few times. The same CDR3 is also encoded by other DNA sequences in this sample. The chain carries TRBV5-1 and TRBJ1-1, with 8 bases that match TRBD1. J gave up 1 base and V 4 bases, and 3 bases lay outside the gene matches. Looked up from germline, CDR1 is SGHRS and CDR2 is YFSETQ. The CDR3 length is 14 residues. CDR3 DNA sequence: TGCGCCAGCAGCCCCGGGACAGGGAACACTGAAGCTTTCTTT. Its translation: CASSPGTGNTEAFF.

This sequence joins TRBV30 and TRBJ2-3; D ambiguous. V was shortened by 0 bases and J by 0 bases, with 13 bases between the two germline ends. This CDR3 has 16 residues. CDR1 and CDR2 from the germline V gene are GTSNPN and SVGIG (reference sequence). The CDR3: CAWSVWSKTSTDTQYF. The CDR3 coding sequence is TGTGCCTGGAGTGTTTGGAGCAAAACTAGCACAGATACGCAGTATTTT.

J is TRBJ2-7 and V is TRBV5-1, with a weak D call TRBD2 (6 bases). CDR1 is SGHRS, CDR2 YFSETQ, per germline. This CDR3 is built from 13 residues. The ends were cut back, 4 bases at V and 4 bases at J, with 12 bases in the middle. CDR3 DNA: TGCGCCAGCAGCCCCGGGACTTATTACGAGCAGTACTTC. Translation gives CASSPGTYYEQYF.

The rearrangement links TRBV20-1 to TRBJ2-7; 7 bases match TRBD2. There are 15 residues in the CDR3. CDR1 and CDR2 from the germline V gene are DFQATT and SNEGSKA (reference sequence). V trimming: 3 bases; J trimming: 3 bases; junction bases outside the gene matches: 11. The CDR3 reads CSASGGGVGLYEQYF. CDR3 DNA sequence: TGCAGTGCTAGTGGGGGGGGAGTCGGGCTCTACGAGCAGTACTTC.

This rearrangement joins TRBV5-1 to TRBJ1-2, with TRBD1 identical over 10 bases. Trimming removed 10 bases from V and 2 bases from J; junction bases left unmatched: 5. Germline values: CDR1 SGHRS, CDR2 YFSETQ. The CDR3 contains 13 residues. The CDR3 reads CAGDRGSNYGYTF. The CDR3 DNA follows: TGCGCCGGGGACAGGGGCTCCAACTATGGCTACACCTTC.

The chain recombines TRBV7-2 with TRBJ2-1; tentatively, D is TRBD2 (5 bases). The CDR3 runs 15 residues. Trimming took off 5 bases at V and 5 bases at J, with 16 bases between the two ends. The V gene's germline CDR1 is SGHTA and CDR2 FQGNSA. The CDR3 sequence: CASSPQTGYNNEQFF. CDR3 nucleotides: TGTGCCAGCAGCCCCCAGACGGGATACAACAATGAGCAGTTCTTC. Full variable domain (outside the CDR3, taken from reference TRBV7-2 and TRBJ2-1): GAGVSQSPSNKVTEKGKDVELRCDPISGHTALYWYRQSLGQGLEFLIYFQGNSAPDKSGLPSDRFSAERTGGSVSTLTIQRTQQEDSAVYLCASSPQTGYNNEQFFGPGTRLTVL.

V gene TRBV7-2 combines with J gene TRBJ2-4; 7 bases line up with TRBD1. V lost 5 bases, J lost 4 bases, and 5 bases stayed unmatched. CDR1 is SGHTA, CDR2 FQGNSA, per germline. This CDR3 has 14 residues. The CDR3 bases are TGTGCCAGCAGCCTGGGACAGACTAAAAACATTCAGTACTTC. As protein: CASSLGQTKNIQYF.

V and J are TRBV30 and TRBJ1-1; weak D call: TRBD1 (5 bases). The V gene lost 3 bases and the J gene lost 2 bases, with 16 bases spanning the gap. This CDR3 spans 15 amino acids. Looked up from germline, CDR1 is GTSNPN and CDR2 is SVGIG (reference sequence). Here the CDR3 reads CAWRGSTARNTEAFF. The CDR3 DNA sequence: TGTGCCTGGAGGGGGTCGACAGCCAGAAACACTGAAGCTTTCTTT.

The chain is built from TRBV9 and TRBJ2-7; 8 nucleotides align to TRBD1. Germline trimming cut 1 base from V and 6 bases from J; bases unmatched to any gene: 6. Germline CDR1 reads SGDLS; CDR2 reads YYNGEE. The CDR3 is 14 amino acids. CDR3 loop: CASSVTDRVGEQYF. CDR3 DNA sequence: TGTGCCAGCAGCGTAACGGACAGGGTAGGCGAGCAGTACTTC. The full variable domain, with the rest looked up from reference TRBV9 and TRBJ2-7, is DSGVTQTPKHLITATGQRVTLRCSPRSGDLSVYWYQQSLDQGLQFLIQYYNGEERAKGNILERFSAQQFPDLHSELNLSSLELGDSALYFCASSVTDRVGEQYFGPGTRLTVT.

V usage is TRBV19 and J usage is TRBJ1-3, with D tentatively TRBD1 (6 bases). Looked up from germline, CDR1 is LNHDA and CDR2 is SQIVND (reference sequence). V was pared by 6 bases and J by 0 bases, with 9 bases between. The CDR3 runs to 14 residues. CDR3 protein: CASRPGDSGNTIYF. CDR3 sequence (DNA): TGTGCCAGTAGGCCAGGGGACTCTGGAAACACCATATATTTT. Supplemented by reference TRBV19 and TRBJ1-3, the full variable domain reads DGGITQSPKYLFRKEGQNVTLSCEQNLNHDAMYWYRQDPGQGLRLIYYSQIVNDFQKGDIAEGYSVSREKKESFPLTVTSAQKNPTAFYLCASRPGDSGNTIYFGEGSWLTVV.

The chain couples TRBV9 to TRBJ1-2; no reliable D call. The CDR3 covers 13 residues. V lost 4 bases to trimming and J lost 2 bases, with 9 bases between them. Germline V gives CDR1 SGDLS, CDR2 YYNGEE. The CDR3 bases are TGTGCCAGCAGCCCCGGGAGAAACTATGGCTACACCTTC. This sequence encodes CASSPGRNYGYTF.

The rearrangement uses TRBV5-1 and TRBJ2-3; D gene unclear. The CDR3 runs to 15 residues. Per the germline V gene, CDR1 is SGHRS and CDR2 is YFSETQ. Trimming stripped 0 bases from V and 4 bases from J, with 12 bases between. This CDR3 reads CASSLGSLPADTQYF. CDR3 DNA sequence: TGCGCCAGCAGCTTGGGTAGCCTGCCCGCAGATACGCAGTATTTT.

The genes are TRBV7-2 and TRBJ2-2; a possible D gene is TRBD1 (6 bases). Germline CDR1 and CDR2: SGHTA and FQGNSA. The CDR3 is made up of 14 amino acids. Trimming shortened V by 7 bases and J by 0 bases, and 9 bases separated the two germline ends. The CDR3 nucleotides read TGTGCCAGCACCTGGACAGCGAACACCGGGGAGCTGTTTTTT. Amino acid sequence: CASTWTANTGELFF. Looking up the rest from reference TRBV7-2 and TRBJ2-2 gives the full variable domain: GAGVSQSPSNKVTEKGKDVELRCDPISGHTALYWYRQSLGQGLEFLIYFQGNSAPDKSGLPSDRFSAERTGGSVSTLTIQRTQQEDSAVYLCASTWTANTGELFFGEGSRLTVL.

The chain combines TRBV11-2 with TRBJ2-7, with 8 nucleotides matching TRBD1. Germline CDR1 and CDR2: SGHAT and FQNNGV. Trimming took 4 bases from V and 3 from J; bases not matched to a gene: 11. The CDR3 has 16 residues. The CDR3 DNA reads as TGTGCCAGCAGCTCCACCAGTTGGACAGGGTTCTACGAGCAGTACTTC. It is translated as CASSSTSWTGFYEQYF.